The rows below give T cell receptor beta chains drawn from one sample of a study of breast tumors, draining lymph nodes, adjacent tissues. TCRdb reprocessed the multiplex PCR reads via MiXCR and lists one record per CDR3 protein. The sample comprises approximately 45,000 distinct CDR3 sequences, 23% of which are singletons, and around 8.5% rests with the top ten. Sequencing was performed on breast tumor tissue. Receptor source: a female donor with breast cancer. Some clones in this sample may be carry-over from other donors' samples. Each CDR3 is given with its conserved first and last residue. The D gene is left open where the match is weak. Some rows have no size entry. The others give once, few or many, or a class for an expanded clone.

len: 16
j_gene: TRBJ2-3
v_gene: TRBV5-1
d_gene: TRBD2
abundance: many
CDR3nt: TGCGCCAGCAGCTTGGCCGGGACTAGCGGCACAGATACGCAGTATTTT
CDR3aa: CASSLAGTSGTDTQYF

len: 15
j_gene: TRBJ2-7
v_gene: TRBV2
d_gene: NA
abundance: many
CDR3nt: TGTGCCAGCAGTGAAGGGCCAGGACTCTCCTACGAGCAGTACTTC
CDR3aa: CASSEGPGLSYEQYF

len: 13
j_gene: TRBJ2-3
v_gene: TRBV7-9
d_gene: NA
abundance: many
CDR3nt: TGTGCCAGCAGCGAGGAAGGTTCAGATACGCAGTATTTT
CDR3aa: CASSEEGSDTQYF

len: 16
j_gene: TRBJ2-1
v_gene: TRBV6-1
d_gene: TRBD1
abundance: NA
CDR3nt: TGTGCCAGCAGCGAATTTGGGACAGGGGTGATTGTTGAGCAGTTCTTC
CDR3aa: CASSEFGTGVIVEQFF

len: 15
j_gene: TRBJ2-3
v_gene: TRBV10-3
d_gene: NA
abundance: few
CDR3nt: TGTGCCATCAGTGGGGAGAGGGGGGGCACAGATACGCAGTATTTT
CDR3aa: CAISGERGGTDTQYF

len: 13
j_gene: TRBJ2-3
v_gene: TRBV20-1
d_gene: NA
abundance: NA
CDR3nt: TGCAGTGCTAGTCGGCAGATCACAGATACGCAGTATTTT
CDR3aa: CSASRQITDTQYF

len: 15
j_gene: TRBJ1-1
v_gene: TRBV5-5
d_gene: TRBD1
abundance: few
CDR3nt: TGTGCCAGCAGCCAGGGACAGGGGACGTACACTGAAGCTTTCTTT
CDR3aa: CASSQGQGTYTEAFF

len: 13
j_gene: TRBJ2-7
v_gene: TRBV5-1
d_gene: NA
abundance: many
CDR3nt: TGCGCCAGCAGCAGGGGGTTCGTGGGCGAGCAGTACTTC
CDR3aa: CASSRGFVGEQYF

len: 15
j_gene: TRBJ1-5
v_gene: TRBV20-1
d_gene: NA
abundance: many
CDR3nt: TGCAGTGCTAAGTCAGGGACTAATAGCAATCAGCCCCAGCATTTT
CDR3aa: CSAKSGTNSNQPQHF

len: 15
j_gene: TRBJ1-1
v_gene: TRBV19
d_gene: NA
abundance: NA
CDR3nt: TGTGCCAGTAGTATGCCGGGGGGCGCGAACACTGAAGCTTTCTTT
CDR3aa: CASSMPGGANTEAFF

len: 13
j_gene: TRBJ1-6
v_gene: TRBV2
d_gene: NA
abundance: NA
CDR3nt: TGTGCCAGCAGATGGACAAATAATTCACCCCTCCACTTT
CDR3aa: CASRWTNNSPLHF

len: 17
j_gene: TRBJ2-3
v_gene: TRBV5-6
d_gene: NA
abundance: many
CDR3nt: TGTGCCAGCAGCTACGGGCCTCCGGGGGCTAGCACAGATACGCAGTATTTT
CDR3aa: CASSYGPPGASTDTQYF

len: 16
j_gene: TRBJ2-2
v_gene: TRBV28
d_gene: TRBD1
abundance: NA
CDR3nt: TGTGCCAGCTACTGCCGGGACAGGGAATGTTCCGGGGAGCTGTTTTTT
CDR3aa: CASYCRDRECSGELFF

len: 16
j_gene: TRBJ2-7
v_gene: TRBV5-8
d_gene: TRBD1
abundance: medium-sized
CDR3nt: TGTGCCAGCAGCACATCGACAGGGCGGTTCTCCTACGAGCAGTACTTC
CDR3aa: CASSTSTGRFSYEQYF

len: 15
j_gene: TRBJ2-7
v_gene: TRBV3-1
d_gene: TRBD2
abundance: NA
CDR3nt: TGTGCCAGCAGCCAAGCTAGCGGGAGTAGTTACGAGCAGTACTTC
CDR3aa: CASSQASGSSYEQYF

len: 12
j_gene: TRBJ2-7
v_gene: TRBV6-6
d_gene: NA
abundance: NA
CDR3nt: TGTGCCAGCGGGCTAGTAAACTACGAGCAGTACTTC
CDR3aa: CASGLVNYEQYF

len: 11
j_gene: TRBJ2-1
v_gene: TRBV6-1
d_gene: NA
abundance: many
CDR3nt: TGTGCCAGCAACGTATACAATGAGCAGTTCTTC
CDR3aa: CASNVYNEQFF

len: 13
j_gene: TRBJ1-4
v_gene: TRBV14
d_gene: NA
abundance: many
CDR3nt: TGTGCCAGCAGCCAAATCGTAGGGGAAAAACTGTTTTTT
CDR3aa: CASSQIVGEKLFF

len: 15
j_gene: TRBJ2-7
v_gene: TRBV28
d_gene: TRBD2
abundance: many
CDR3nt: TGTGCCAGCAGTACACTAGCGGGGGATTCCTACGAGCAGTACTTC
CDR3aa: CASSTLAGDSYEQYF

len: 15
j_gene: TRBJ1-5
v_gene: TRBV28
d_gene: NA
abundance: few
CDR3nt: TGTGCCAGCAGTTCTTCAGGGAGTGGCAATCAGCCCCAGCATTTT
CDR3aa: CASSSSGSGNQPQHF

len: 15
j_gene: TRBJ2-7
v_gene: TRBV19
d_gene: NA
abundance: few
CDR3nt: TGTGCCAGTAGCCGAGAGGGATATAGCTCCTACGAGCAGTACTTC
CDR3aa: CASSREGYSSYEQYF

len: 15
j_gene: TRBJ1-1
v_gene: TRBV20-1
d_gene: NA
abundance: NA
CDR3nt: TGCAGTGTCCCCTGGGAGGGGATGGGGAACACTGAAGCTTTCTTT
CDR3aa: CSVPWEGMGNTEAFF

len: 16
j_gene: TRBJ2-3
v_gene: TRBV7-8
d_gene: NA
abundance: many
CDR3nt: TGTGCCAGCAGCGGGGGGGCGGGGGCTAGAACAGATACGCAGTATTTT
CDR3aa: CASSGGAGARTDTQYF

len: 14
j_gene: TRBJ2-1
v_gene: TRBV9
d_gene: NA
abundance: NA
CDR3nt: TGTGCCAGCGGCGGACACCCTTCCAACAATGAGCAGTTCTTC
CDR3aa: CASGGHPSNNEQFF

len: 13
j_gene: TRBJ2-3
v_gene: TRBV5-1
d_gene: NA
abundance: many
CDR3nt: TGCGCCAGCAGCTTGGGGGGGGTCGATACGCAGTATTTT
CDR3aa: CASSLGGVDTQYF

len: 16
j_gene: TRBJ2-7
v_gene: TRBV10-3
d_gene: TRBD2
abundance: many
CDR3nt: TGTGCCACCGCGAACCCGACTAGCGGGTTGACCTACGAGCAGTACTTC
CDR3aa: CATANPTSGLTYEQYF

len: 15
j_gene: TRBJ2-3
v_gene: TRBV19
d_gene: NA
abundance: many
CDR3nt: TGTGCCAGTAGCCTATTACCAGGGGTTACAGATACGCAGTATTTT
CDR3aa: CASSLLPGVTDTQYF

len: 16
j_gene: TRBJ2-1
v_gene: TRBV7-9
d_gene: NA
abundance: many
CDR3nt: TGTGCCAGCAGCTTAGCCGTGGGGGGAAGCTACAATGAGCAGTTCTTC
CDR3aa: CASSLAVGGSYNEQFF

len: 14
j_gene: TRBJ1-5
v_gene: TRBV19
d_gene: TRBD1
abundance: few
CDR3nt: TGTGCCAGCATACCGGGACAGGGTGGCCAGCCCCAGCATTTT
CDR3aa: CASIPGQGGQPQHF

len: 13
j_gene: TRBJ2-2
v_gene: TRBV20-1
d_gene: NA
abundance: many
CDR3nt: TGCAGTGCTAGGCCCATGAACACCGGGGAGCTGTTTTTT
CDR3aa: CSARPMNTGELFF

len: 14
j_gene: TRBJ2-2
v_gene: TRBV10-1
d_gene: NA
abundance: NA
CDR3nt: TGCGCCAGCAGTCCAGGGGGGGGGGCCGGGGAGCTGTTTTTT
CDR3aa: CASSPGGGAGELFF

len: 14
j_gene: TRBJ1-2
v_gene: TRBV20-1
d_gene: NA
abundance: many
CDR3nt: TGCAGTGCTTACACCGGGACTCGAGGAGATGGCTACACCTTC
CDR3aa: CSAYTGTRGDGYTF

len: 10
j_gene: TRBJ2-7
v_gene: TRBV2
d_gene: NA
abundance: many
CDR3nt: TGTGCCACCCAGGAGCACGAGCAGTACTTC
CDR3aa: CATQEHEQYF

len: 14
j_gene: TRBJ2-3
v_gene: TRBV6-5
d_gene: NA
abundance: many
CDR3nt: TGTGCCAGCAGGCGGACAACAGGGCTAGATACGCAGTATTTT
CDR3aa: CASRRTTGLDTQYF

len: 14
j_gene: TRBJ1-2
v_gene: TRBV30
d_gene: NA
abundance: many
CDR3nt: TGTGCCTGGAGCTTCGGAACTTCTGAGTATGGCTACACCTTC
CDR3aa: CAWSFGTSEYGYTF

len: 14
j_gene: TRBJ1-1
v_gene: TRBV4-1
d_gene: NA
abundance: NA
CDR3nt: TGCGCCAGCAGCCTCCGGGGCGACCTCACTGAAGCTTTCTTT
CDR3aa: CASSLRGDLTEAFF

len: 13
j_gene: TRBJ2-5
v_gene: TRBV18
d_gene: NA
abundance: many
CDR3nt: TGTGCCAGCTCACCAAACGGTTGGGAGACCCAGTACTTC
CDR3aa: CASSPNGWETQYF

len: 13
j_gene: TRBJ2-7
v_gene: TRBV7-8
d_gene: TRBD2
abundance: many
CDR3nt: TGTGCCAGCAGCCGCGGGAGTACCTACGAGCAGTACTTC
CDR3aa: CASSRGSTYEQYF

len: 14
j_gene: TRBJ2-1
v_gene: TRBV7-2
d_gene: TRBD2
abundance: many
CDR3nt: TGTGCCAGCAGCTTAGTCGGGGGGGCCAATGAGCAGTTCTTC
CDR3aa: CASSLVGGANEQFF

len: 15
j_gene: TRBJ1-2
v_gene: TRBV5-1
d_gene: NA
abundance: many
CDR3nt: TGCGCCAGCAGCTTGGCTGAATTCCCTAACTATGGCTACACCTTC
CDR3aa: CASSLAEFPNYGYTF

len: 14
j_gene: TRBJ1-5
v_gene: TRBV19
d_gene: NA
abundance: many
CDR3nt: TGTGCCAGTAGTATTATCCGAGGGGGTCAGCCCCAGCATTTT
CDR3aa: CASSIIRGGQPQHF

len: 14
j_gene: TRBJ2-1
v_gene: TRBV2
d_gene: NA
abundance: many
CDR3nt: TGTGCCAGCAGGGGAGAAAGCTCCTACAATGAGCAGTTCTTC
CDR3aa: CASRGESSYNEQFF

len: 15
j_gene: TRBJ1-2
v_gene: TRBV4-1
d_gene: NA
abundance: many
CDR3nt: TGCGCCAGCAGCCATATGATCAGGGGCGACTATGGCTACACCTTC
CDR3aa: CASSHMIRGDYGYTF

len: 14
j_gene: TRBJ1-4
v_gene: TRBV18
d_gene: TRBD1
abundance: NA
CDR3nt: TGTGCCAGCTCACCAAGGGACAGGTCCTATAAACTGTTTTTT
CDR3aa: CASSPRDRSYKLFF

len: 14
j_gene: TRBJ2-2
v_gene: TRBV29-1
d_gene: TRBD2
abundance: many
CDR3nt: TGCAGCGTTGGGCGGGAGCTGGTAACCGGGGAGCTGTTTTTT
CDR3aa: CSVGRELVTGELFF